The sequence of this T cell receptor beta chain was determined in a study of T cell responses to AZD1222 COVID-19 vaccine. Broader study findings: It should be noted that donors were predominantly white British and more often female, and clonal diversity was possibly underestimated. Repertoires were collected only later (after the peak T cell response had occurred). Targets within unmutated variant regions were reportedly found for nearly half of spike-specific TCRs.

Germline V CDR1 and CDR2: LGHNA, YSLEER. The CDR3 loop spans 16 amino acids. Trimming at V came to 0 bases and at J to 1 base, leaving 5 bases not matched to a gene. Profiling relied on immunoSEQ multiplex PCR, and the TCRdb table lists in-frame clones only, not all of them. The sample lists tens of thousands of clones, approximately 81% seen once, with 4.5% in the top ten. This clone was picked up one time. Its specificity is unknown. The input for sequencing was peripheral blood, taken 28 days after the second AZD1222 dose. The J gene is TRBJ1-1, the V gene TRBV4-3, with TRBD1 matching over 7 bases. The TCR was taken from an adult who received the AZD1222 COVID-19 vaccine. In nucleotides, the CDR3 is TGCGCCAGCAGCCAAGATCTTCGACAGGGGAACACTGAAGCTTTCTTT. This sequence encodes CASSQDLRQGNTEAFF.